Shown below are 28 T cell receptor beta chains from a single sample sequenced in a study of blood T cell repertoires in COVID-19. Measured with immunoSEQ multiplex PCR; TCRdb has only the in-frame clones, and not every one. This table holds about 27,000 clones, approximately 80% found once. What was sequenced was peripheral blood. The source is a man between 65 and 80 years old with acute or convalescent COVID-19.

In nucleotides, the CDR3 is TGTGCCAGCAGCTTGACTGGCTATGGCTACACCTTC. This codes for CASSLTGYGYTF. The chain recombines TRBV5-8 with TRBJ1-2; no firm D call. CDR1 SGHTS and CDR2 YDEGEE come from the germline V gene. The CDR3 runs 12 residues. The V end lost 1 base, the J end lost 4 bases, and 5 bases lay between the germline ends.

The V call is TRBV25-1, the J call TRBJ2-5, with no clear D. Germline V lookup: CDR1 MGHDK, CDR2 SYGVNS. Trimming removed 2 bases from V and 5 bases from J, with 18 bases in between. The CDR3 totals 16 residues. The CDR3 DNA sequence: TGTGCCAGCAGTGAAGGTGGAAGTCTCAGGATCGAGACCCAGTACTTC. The encoded protein is CASSEGGSLRIETQYF.

This chain uses TRBV4-3 with TRBJ2-7; the match to TRBD1 covers 10 bases. Germline CDR1 is LGHNA and CDR2 is YSLEER. V was pared by 1 base and J by 3 bases, with 3 bases of the junction left unmatched. CDR3 length: 15 amino acids. CDR3 region: CASSQVGQGYYEQYF. The CDR3 coding sequence is TGCGCCAGCAGCCAAGTGGGACAGGGGTACTACGAGCAGTACTTC.

This rearrangement joins TRBV6-6 to TRBJ1-5; the D is unclear. The V end was cut by 0 bases, the J end by 0 bases, with 9 bases between. Per the germline V gene, CDR1 is MNHNY and CDR2 is SVGAGI (reference sequence). This CDR3 has 16 residues. The CDR3 spells CASSYSRQYSNQPQHF. The CDR3 DNA reads TGTGCCAGCAGTTACTCGAGGCAGTATAGCAATCAGCCCCAGCATTTT.

This clone was seen a few times. The gene calls are TRBV5-1 and TRBJ2-7, with D perhaps TRBD1 (6 bases). This CDR3 contains 14 residues. Trimming cost V 0 bases and J 3 bases, with 10 bases left between them. Germline CDR1 and CDR2: SGHRS and YFSETQ. CDR3 sequence: CASSLGQAYYEQYF. CDR3 nucleotide sequence: TGCGCCAGCAGCTTGGGACAGGCTTACTACGAGCAGTACTTC.

The chain recombines TRBV3-1 (or the pseudogene TRBV3-2) with TRBJ1-1; maybe TRBD1 (5 bases). V was cut by 0 bases and J by 9 bases, with 11 bases left in between. The germline gives CDR1 LGHDT, CDR2 YNNKEL (reference sequence). The CDR3 is 13 amino acids. The CDR3 protein is CASSQDVQAQAFF. In DNA, the CDR3 is TGTGCCAGCAGCCAAGATGTACAGGCCCAAGCTTTCTTT.

The gene calls are TRBV9 and TRBJ2-3, with 14 bases matching TRBD2. Germline lookup yields CDR1 SGDLS and CDR2 YYNGEE. V gave up 4 bases and J gave up 5 bases; unmatched junction bases: 15. This CDR3 comprises 19 residues. CDR3 DNA sequence: TGTGCCAGCAGCCGCCGAGGGACTAGCGGGAGTACGAACAAAGATACGCAGTATTTT. Translated: CASSRRGTSGSTNKDTQYF. The full variable domain, with the rest looked up from reference TRBV9 and TRBJ2-3, is DSGVTQTPKHLITATGQRVTLRCSPRSGDLSVYWYQQSLDQGLQFLIQYYNGEERAKGNILERFSAQQFPDLHSELNLSSLELGDSALYFCASSRRGTSGSTNKDTQYFGPGTRLTVL.

This rearrangement joins TRBV7-9 to TRBJ1-2; D call uncertain. V was shortened by 6 bases and J by 9 bases, with 20 bases between the two germline ends. The CDR3 loop spans 14 amino acids. CDR1 SEHNR and CDR2 FQNEAQ come from the germline V gene (reference sequence). The CDR3 nucleotides are TGTGCCAGCAGTTTTATTGACCAGACTCCAAGCTACACCTTC. Protein sequence: CASSFIDQTPSYTF. The entire variable domain, with the rest obtained from reference TRBV7-9 and TRBJ1-2, is as follows: DTGVSQNPRHKITKRGQNVTFRCDPISEHNRLYWYRQTLGQGPEFLTYFQNEAQLEKSRLLSDRFSAERPKGSFSTLEIQRTEQGDSAMYLCASSFIDQTPSYTFGSGTRLTVV.

This chain joins TRBV6-5 and TRBJ1-4, with D possibly TRBD1 on 5 matching bases. Trimming left V 7 bases short and J 3 bases short, with 15 bases between. Germline loops: CDR1 MNHEY, CDR2 SVGAGI. This CDR3 region has 15 residues. CDR3 in amino acids: CASKIVGPANEKLFF. The CDR3 DNA follows: TGTGCCAGCAAGATCGTGGGGCCCGCTAATGAAAAACTGTTTTTT.

Regarding this clone: Its ends do not fully match the called genes, so a read error is possible. The chain combines TRBV7-8 with TRBJ2-5; 13 nucleotides match TRBD2. Germline CDR1 is SGHVS and CDR2 is FQNEAQ. The CDR3 contains 14 residues. CDR3 DNA sequence: TGTGCCAGCAGCTTATTGGGACTAGCGGGATCCTTCCACTTC. Its translation: CASSLLGLAGSFHF.

V is TRBV6-2 or TRBV6-3 and J is TRBJ1-5; D unclear. The germline V gene has CDR1 MNHEY and CDR2 SVGEGT. The CDR3 is 17 amino acids. The V gene lost 1 base and the J gene lost 0 bases, with 13 bases spanning the gap. The CDR3 sequence: CASSYFLTPYSNQPQHF. The CDR3 region has the DNA TGTGCCAGCAGTTACTTTCTGACACCCTATAGCAATCAGCCCCAGCATTTT.

This chain uses TRBV30 with TRBJ1-1; D is unclear. Germline V gene lookup returns CDR1 GTSNPN and CDR2 SVGIG (reference sequence). The CDR3 has 12 amino acids. With 5 bases removed from V and 3 bases from J, the gap between germline ends came to 10 bases. CDR3 amino acids: CAWALPDTEAFF. In DNA, the CDR3 is TGTGCCTGGGCTCTCCCGGACACTGAAGCTTTCTTT.

The chain couples TRBV7-2 to TRBJ1-2; tentative D call: TRBD1 (6 bases). V was clipped by 4 bases and J by 8 bases, with 17 bases between them. This CDR3 contains 14 residues. Germline CDR1 and CDR2: SGHTA and FQGNSA. This chain's CDR3 is CASSSPGTNGGYTF. The CDR3 nucleotides are TGTGCCAGCAGCTCACCCGGGACAAATGGCGGCTACACCTTC. Supplemented by reference TRBV7-2 and TRBJ1-2, the full variable domain reads GAGVSQSPSNKVTEKGKDVELRCDPISGHTALYWYRQSLGQGLEFLIYFQGNSAPDKSGLPSDRFSAERTGGSVSTLTIQRTQQEDSAVYLCASSSPGTNGGYTFGSGTRLTVV.

This clone has a single count. The chain employs TRBV6-5 and TRBJ1-6, with D unresolved. CDR3 size: 14 residues. Germline V lookup: CDR1 MNHEY, CDR2 SVGAGI. Trimming left V 6 bases short and J 4 bases short, with 10 bases between. The CDR3 DNA follows: TGTGCCAGCAGGGTTGAGCTATATAATTCACCCCTCCACTTT. It specifies CASRVELYNSPLHF.

This chain uses TRBV6-2 or TRBV6-3 with TRBJ2-2; TRBD2 aligns across 7 bases. Germline lookup yields CDR1 MNHEY and CDR2 SVGEGT. There are 14 residues in the CDR3. Trimming cost V 6 bases and J 8 bases; bases outside gene matches: 9. CDR3 residues: CASSEGTTVGELFF. The DNA of the CDR3 is TGTGCCAGCAGCGAGGGGACTACCGTTGGGGAGCTGTTTTTT.

The rearrangement uses TRBV7-8 and TRBJ1-2, with a tentative D call TRBD1 (6 bases). V shed 3 bases and J shed 4 bases, with 18 bases lying between them. Germline-derived CDR1 and CDR2 are SGHVS and FQNEAQ. The CDR3 has 16 residues. CDR3 sequence reads: CASSLGRQATFYGYTF. The CDR3 coding sequence is TGTGCCAGCAGCTTGGGACGACAGGCGACCTTCTATGGCTACACCTTC.

V gene TRBV7-9 combines with J gene TRBJ1-2; 8 bases match TRBD1. Germline V gene lookup returns CDR1 SEHNR and CDR2 FQNEAQ (reference sequence). V lost 5 bases and J lost 4; bases outside the gene matches: 9. There are 15 residues in the CDR3. CDR3 coding DNA: TGTGCCAGCAGCAGCGGACAGGGCGAAGTCTATGGCTACACCTTC. It codes for CASSSGQGEVYGYTF.

The CDR3 protein is CASRLLAGSYNEQFF. The CDR3 DNA reads as TGTGCCAGCAGGTTGCTAGCGGGCTCCTACAATGAGCAGTTCTTC. This rearrangement joins TRBV6-5 to TRBJ2-1, with 8 bases lining up with TRBD2. Trimming took 6 bases from V and 0 from J; bases not matched to a gene: 4. Germline lookup yields CDR1 MNHEY and CDR2 SVGAGI. CDR3 length equals 15 residues.

This sequence joins TRBV29-1 and TRBJ2-5; TRBD2 might be the D (6 bases). The CDR3 extends over 13 amino acids. Germline V gene data show CDR1 as SQVTM and CDR2 as ANQGSEA. Trimming pared 7 bases from V and 1 base from J, leaving 13 bases between. The CDR3 region is CSARVGGQETQYF. The CDR3, as DNA: TGCAGCGCCCGGGTCGGGGGCCAAGAGACCCAGTACTTC.

The chain employs TRBV14 and TRBJ2-2; D gene unclear. Trimming left V 4 bases short and J 6 bases short, with 18 bases between. The CDR3 runs to 16 residues. The V gene's germline CDR1 is SGHDN and CDR2 FVKESK. The CDR3 reads CASSPRPKRNSGELFF. For the CDR3, the DNA is TGTGCCAGCAGCCCACGGCCAAAGAGGAATTCCGGGGAGCTGTTTTTT.

J is TRBJ2-5 and V is TRBV29-1; maybe TRBD1 (6 bases). Trimming pared 5 bases from V and 2 bases from J, leaving 12 bases between. CDR3 length: 13 amino acids. Germline V gene lookup returns CDR1 SQVTM and CDR2 ANQGSEA. The CDR3 DNA is TGCAGCGTTCTGAGGACAGATCAAGAGACCCAGTACTTC. It codes for CSVLRTDQETQYF.

The V call is TRBV7-9, the J call TRBJ2-1; a weak D match, TRBD1 (6 bases). Trimming took off 5 bases at V and 4 bases at J, with 21 bases between the two ends. In germline, CDR1 is SEHNR, CDR2 FQNEAQ (reference sequence). The length of the CDR3 is 17 residues. Here the CDR3 reads CASSITGSPKPYNEQFF. Written as DNA, the CDR3 is TGTGCCAGCAGCATTACAGGGAGCCCCAAACCTTACAATGAGCAGTTCTTC.

The V gene is TRBV7-2, the J gene TRBJ1-2; D not certain. CDR3 length: 13 residues. The germline CDR1 and CDR2 sequences are SGHTA and FQGNSA. V gave up 5 bases and J gave up 4 bases, with 11 bases separating them. The CDR3 reads CASSLGRGYGYTF. As DNA, the CDR3 is TGTGCCAGCAGCCTAGGCCGCGGCTATGGCTACACCTTC.

V and J are TRBV5-1 and TRBJ1-2; no clear D gene. The CDR3 totals 13 residues. CDR1 is SGHRS, CDR2 YFSETQ, per germline. The V end was cut by 5 bases, the J end by 3 bases, with 11 bases between. The CDR3 coding sequence is TGCGCCAGCAGTCAAGACGGAGACTATGGCTACACCTTC. This sequence encodes CASSQDGDYGYTF. The variable domain in full, completed from reference TRBV5-1 and TRBJ1-2, reads KAGVTQTPRYLIKTRGQQVTLSCSPISGHRSVSWYQQTPGQGLQFLFEYFSETQRNKGNFPGRFSGRQFSNSRSEMNVSTLELGDSALYLCASSQDGDYGYTFGSGTRLTVV.

V gene TRBV5-4 combines with J gene TRBJ1-1; 7 nucleotides match TRBD1. V shed 1 base, J shed 2 bases, and the junction held 11 bases outside the gene matches. Germline CDR1 is SGHNT and CDR2 is YYREEE (reference sequence). CDR3 length equals 17 residues. The CDR3 loop is CASSLPPSQGRNTEAFF. CDR3 DNA sequence: TGTGCCAGCAGCTTGCCACCTTCACAGGGGCGTAACACTGAAGCTTTCTTT.

The chain joins TRBV5-5 to TRBJ2-7; the match to TRBD1 covers 10 bases. Germline assignment: CDR1 SGHKS and CDR2 YYEKEE (reference sequence). The CDR3 extends over 16 amino acids. J gave up 0 bases and V 4 bases, and 7 bases lay outside the gene matches. CDR3 sequence (DNA): TGTGCCAGCAGCACCGACAGGGGGCGCCCCTCCTACGAGCAGTACTTC. The encoded protein is CASSTDRGRPSYEQYF. The full variable domain, its missing parts supplied by reference TRBV5-5 and TRBJ2-7, is DAGVTQSPTHLIKTRGQQVTLRCSPISGHKSVSWYQQVLGQGPQFIFQYYEKEERGRGNFPDRFSARQFPNYSSELNVNALLLGDSALYLCASSTDRGRPSYEQYFGPGTRLTVT.

The V gene is TRBV19, the J gene TRBJ1-5; D uncertain. CDR3 length equals 13 residues. Germline-derived CDR1 and CDR2 are LNHDA and SQIVND (reference sequence). Deletions cut 2 bases from V and 4 bases from J, with 6 bases between. The DNA of the CDR3 is TGTGCCAGTAGTATATCGGTTAATCAGCCCCAGCATTTT. Protein product: CASSISVNQPQHF.

The chain uses TRBV5-5 and TRBJ2-1, with 10 bases fitting TRBD2. CDR3 length equals 13 residues. V was clipped by 7 bases and J by 8 bases; unmatched bases: 6. In germline, CDR1 is SGHKS, CDR2 YYEKEE (reference sequence). The CDR3 protein is CASAQGTSDEQFF. The CDR3 DNA is TGTGCCAGCGCCCAGGGGACTAGCGATGAGCAGTTCTTC.